This record concerns one T cell receptor (beta chain) sequence. This clonotype was picked up a small number of times. This clone's antigen is unknown. Per-base quality was not reported, and no clone a single base away is much larger than it. The sample originates from a study of response to subunit inactivated influenza vaccine (dated by TCRdb to the late 2010s). For the wider study: To follow how T cells responded to a trivalent subunit inactivated influenza vaccine, the researchers relied on deep quantitative profiling of the T cell receptor repertoire. The investigation overall reported the following: According to the authors, only a limited number of new T cells may be recruited by each seasonal influenza vaccination.

Library generation was performed with RT-PCR. Reads for this sample came from an Illumina HiSeq 2500. TCRdb applied fastp at Q25 and MiXCR to the public reads, then kept only in-frame beta chains. Each record represents a unique CDR3 protein, reported with the most common genes and DNA among its rows. This sample holds 500,000 to 550,000 distinct CDR3 sequences; 6.5% to 8% were observed only once. The ten largest clones add up to over 10% of the sample. The junction carries 10 bases between V and J, which are trimmed by 7 bases and 3 bases respectively. The CDR3 numbers 12 residues from cysteine through phenylalanine. The CDR3 DNA has 36 bases and is translated from base 1. CDR1 is given as MDHEN and CDR2 as SYDVKM, both from the germline V gene.

The chain uses TRBV28 and TRBJ2-7, and TRBD1 may be the D gene, going by 6 matching bases. Sequencing used PBMCs from blood, obtained around 2 years after vaccination. This receptor was identified in a man aged 50 to 75 who received an inactivated influenza vaccine. Donor details come from another sample of the same person, matched by shared clones. The DNA is as follows: TGTGCCAGCACTCCCAGGGGCTACGAGCAGTACTTC. This translates into CASTPRGYEQYF. Full variable domain (CDR3 extended with the reference TRBV28 and TRBJ2-7 proteins): DVKVTQSSRYLVKRTGEKVFLECVQDMDHENMFWYRQDPGLGLRLIYFSYDVKMKEKGDIPEGYSVSREKKERFSLILESASTNQTSMYLCASTPRGYEQYFGPGTRLTVT.